Below, 29 T cell receptor beta chains from the same sample are listed, as sequenced in a study of T cell responses to AZD1222 COVID-19 vaccine. Clones were read by immunoSEQ multiplex PCR, and TCRdb kept only the in-frame ones, dropping some. This table has 110,000 to 150,000 clones, approximately 94% appearing once. The material was peripheral blood, obtained on day 0 of AZD1222 vaccination. These receptors came from an adult in good health.

This chain connects TRBV4-1 to TRBJ2-2; 9 nucleotides agree with TRBD1. V trimming: 5 bases; J trimming: 6 bases; junction bases outside the gene matches: 4. From germline, CDR1 is MGHRA and CDR2 YSYEKL. CDR3 size: 14 residues. The CDR3 coding sequence is TGCGCCAGCAGCTTCGGACAGGGGCCCGGGGAGCTGTTTTTT. It specifies CASSFGQGPGELFF.

This chain connects TRBV6-5 to TRBJ1-1; TRBD1 might be the D (5 bases). The CDR3 is 15 amino acids. Germline-derived CDR1 and CDR2 are MNHEY and SVGAGI. Trimming left V 6 bases short and J 2 bases short, with 16 bases between. This chain's CDR3 is CASREFRGGNTEAFF. As DNA, the CDR3 is TGTGCCAGCAGGGAGTTCCGGGGGGGAAACACTGAAGCTTTCTTT.

The chain joins TRBV4-2 to TRBJ2-7; D is perhaps TRBD1 (5 bases). Per germline, CDR1 LGHNA and CDR2 YNFKEQ. Trimming took 2 bases from V and 3 from J, leaving 14 bases between them. The CDR3 spans 15 residues. In DNA, the CDR3 is TGTGCCAGCAGCCAAAATCAGGGCGGAAACTACGAGCAGTACTTC. The encoded protein is CASSQNQGGNYEQYF.

The V and J genes are TRBV29-1 and TRBJ1-3; D is possibly TRBD1 (5 bases). This CDR3 comprises 15 residues. Germline assignment: CDR1 SQVTM and CDR2 ANQGSEA. V gave up 6 bases and J gave up 4 bases, with 19 bases separating them. CDR3 protein: CSVTSNTGPGNTIYF. The CDR3 region has the DNA TGCAGCGTCACTTCAAACACGGGGCCCGGAAACACCATATATTTT. Variable domain in full (rest from reference TRBV29-1 and TRBJ1-3): SAVISQKPSRDICQRGTSLTIQCQVDSQVTMMFWYRQQPGQSLTLIATANQGSEATYESGFVIDKFPISRPNLTFSTLTVSNMSPEDSSIYLCSVTSNTGPGNTIYFGEGSWLTVV.

The rearrangement links TRBV14 to TRBJ1-2; TRBD1 might be the D (6 bases). Germline CDR1 is SGHDN and CDR2 is FVKESK. The CDR3 totals 15 residues. V shed 1 base and J shed 3 bases, with 12 bases lying between them. CDR3 region: CASSQVTGAHYGYTF. For the CDR3, the DNA is TGTGCCAGCAGCCAAGTAACGGGGGCCCACTATGGCTACACCTTC.

V is TRBV5-1 and J is TRBJ2-1; tentatively, D is TRBD1 (5 bases). Germline-derived CDR1 and CDR2 are SGHRS and YFSETQ. Trimming took off 1 base at V and 2 bases at J, with 10 bases between the two ends. CDR3 size: 15 residues. The CDR3 reads CASSLSLDTYNEQFF. The CDR3 DNA reads as TGCGCCAGCAGCTTGTCGCTGGACACCTACAATGAGCAGTTCTTC.

The rearrangement uses TRBV11-3 and TRBJ2-7; TRBD1 agrees at 8 bases. Germline loops: CDR1 SGHNT, CDR2 YENEEA. CDR3 length: 15 residues. V was clipped by 0 bases and J by 2 bases; unmatched bases: 3. DNA of the CDR3: TGTGCCAGCAGCTTAGATTCGACAGGGGCCTACGAGCAGTACTTC. It specifies CASSLDSTGAYEQYF.

The V call is TRBV12-5, the J call TRBJ2-5; 7 positions agree with TRBD1. The V segment lost 5 bases and the J segment 3 bases; nucleotides outside the gene matches: 9. Germline loops: CDR1 LGHNT, CDR2 FRNRAP. The CDR3 is made up of 15 amino acids. The CDR3 DNA is TGTGCTAGTGGTACAGGCAGGGACAGCAAAGAGACCCAGTACTTC. Residues: CASGTGRDSKETQYF.

This chain uses TRBV29-1 with TRBJ2-7; D may be TRBD2 (5 bases). The CDR3 extends over 12 amino acids. The V gene's germline CDR1 is SQVTM and CDR2 ANQGSEA. Trimming shortened V by 4 bases and J by 1 base, and 8 bases separated the two germline ends. CDR3 DNA: TGCAGCGTTGCCGGGGTTTCCTACGAGCAGTACTTC. This codes for CSVAGVSYEQYF.

Concerning this clone itself: Other DNA variants within this sample encode the same CDR3. The CDR3 DNA follows: TGTGCCAGCAGAAGGACAGGGACCTATGGCTACACCTTC. This encodes CASRRTGTYGYTF. This chain links TRBV6-5 with TRBJ1-2, with 8 bases that match TRBD1. The CDR3 covers 13 residues. The germline V gene encodes CDR1 MNHEY and CDR2 SVGAGI. V dropped 6 bases and J dropped 4; count of bases not matched to a gene: 4.

The CDR3 is CASSRIRQGFNNEQFF. In DNA, the CDR3 is TGTGCCAGCAGCAGGATTCGACAGGGATTTAACAATGAGCAGTTCTTC. The chain carries TRBV9 and TRBJ2-1; 7 nucleotides align to TRBD1. CDR1 SGDLS and CDR2 YYNGEE come from the germline V gene. The CDR3 runs 16 residues. Losses at the gene ends were 4 bases for V and 5 bases for J; bases not matched to a gene: 12.

The genes are TRBV18 and TRBJ1-5; D gene ambiguous. CDR3 length: 14 amino acids. Germline CDR1 and CDR2: KGHSH and LQKENI. The germline V and J ends were trimmed by 3 bases and 1 base, with 7 bases remaining between them. The DNA for the CDR3 is TGTGCCAGCTCACCGATGGGGAGCAATCAGCCCCAGCATTTT. Its protein is CASSPMGSNQPQHF.

In its sample, this clone was seen a few times. This sequence joins TRBV19 and TRBJ1-2, with TRBD1 matching 9 bases. V was pared by 7 bases and J by 5 bases, with 8 bases of the junction left unmatched. Germline-derived CDR1 and CDR2 are LNHDA and SQIVND (reference sequence). The CDR3 has 14 amino acids. CDR3 in amino acids: CASNRDREGYGYTF. The DNA for the CDR3 is TGTGCCAGTAACCGGGACAGGGAAGGTTATGGCTACACCTTC. Based on the CDR3 plus reference TRBV19 and TRBJ1-2, the full variable domain is DGGITQSPKYLFRKEGQNVTLSCEQNLNHDAMYWYRQDPGQGLRLIYYSQIVNDFQKGDIAEGYSVSREKKESFPLTVTSAQKNPTAFYLCASNRDREGYGYTFGSGTRLTVV.

V is TRBV15 and J is TRBJ1-1; D gene uncertain. This CDR3 has 13 amino acids. Per germline, CDR1 LNHNV and CDR2 YYDKDF (reference sequence). V was shortened by 8 bases and J by 0 bases, with 10 bases between the two germline ends. The CDR3 reads CATAGGMNTEAFF. CDR3 bases: TGTGCCACCGCCGGAGGGATGAACACTGAAGCTTTCTTT.

The chain couples TRBV2 to TRBJ1-4; maybe TRBD1 (5 bases). From germline, CDR1 is SNHLY and CDR2 FYNNEI. V was trimmed by 3 bases and J by 6 bases, leaving 8 bases between them. This CDR3 is built from 13 residues. The chain's CDR3 is CASSEGRYEKLFF. DNA of the CDR3: TGTGCCAGCAGTGAGGGACGCTATGAAAAACTGTTTTTT. The whole variable domain, filled in from reference TRBV2 and TRBJ1-4, reads EPEVTQTPSHQVTQMGQEVILRCVPISNHLYFYWYRQILGQKVEFLVSFYNNEISEKSEIFDDQFSVERPDGSNFTLKIRSTKLEDSAMYFCASSEGRYEKLFFGSGTQLSVL.

The genes are TRBV5-5 and TRBJ1-2, with 10 bases fitting TRBD1. The CDR3 loop spans 15 amino acids. J was trimmed by 6 bases and V by 0 bases; bases with no gene match: 5. Germline CDR1 reads SGHKS; CDR2 reads YYEKEE (reference sequence). CDR3 sequence reads: CASSLGGQGMDGYTF. The CDR3 coding sequence is TGTGCCAGCAGCTTGGGGGGACAGGGGATGGATGGCTACACCTTC.

The chain carries TRBV2 and TRBJ2-3; 12 nucleotides align to TRBD2. Losses at the gene ends were 7 bases for V and 8 bases for J; bases not matched to a gene: 10. The CDR3 has 15 residues. CDR1 and CDR2 (germline): SNHLY, FYNNEI. The CDR3 here is CASILAGGTQFTQYF. The CDR3 DNA reads as TGTGCCAGCATTCTAGCGGGGGGGACCCAGTTTACGCAGTATTTT.

The genes are TRBV5-6 and TRBJ2-7, with 7 bases aligning to TRBD2. The germline V gene has CDR1 SGHDT and CDR2 YYEEEE. V was pared by 0 bases and J by 0 bases, with 6 bases of the junction left unmatched. The length of the CDR3 is 16 residues. CDR3 nucleotides: TGTGCCAGCAGCTTGGGGGGAGGGGTATACTCCTACGAGCAGTACTTC. Protein: CASSLGGGVYSYEQYF.

The chain couples TRBV27 to TRBJ2-7; D is perhaps TRBD2 (5 bases). The CDR3 consists of 15 residues. Germline CDR1 is MNHEY and CDR2 is SMNVEV (reference sequence). Trimming pared 6 bases from V and 3 bases from J, leaving 18 bases between. The CDR3 coding sequence is TGTGCCAGCAGACGATTCGGCGGGCCCGTCTACGAGCAGTACTTC. Translated, it gives CASRRFGGPVYEQYF.

This chain uses TRBV28 with TRBJ1-2, with 8 bases fitting TRBD1. The CDR3 consists of 18 residues. After removal of 7 bases from V and 5 bases from J, the junction contained 21 bases not matched to a gene. The germline V gene encodes CDR1 MDHEN and CDR2 SYDVKM. CDR3 DNA sequence: TGTGCCAGCACTCAAACAGGGGGGCCTCGCGGCGAACCATATGGCTACACCTTC. Protein: CASTQTGGPRGEPYGYTF.

This chain links TRBV30 with TRBJ1-2; no definite D call. Germline V gene data show CDR1 as GTSNPN and CDR2 as SVGIG (reference sequence). The CDR3 is 13 residues long. Deletions cut 2 bases from V and 5 bases from J, with 12 bases between. The DNA of the CDR3 is TGTGCCTGGAGTTATTTGGAGGGATATGGCTACACCTTC. Translated: CAWSYLEGYGYTF.

The chain is built from TRBV5-1 and TRBJ1-3; D is possibly TRBD1 (6 bases). Germline loops: CDR1 SGHRS, CDR2 YFSETQ. The CDR3 totals 15 residues. V was trimmed by 5 bases and J by 4 bases, leaving 16 bases between them. CDR3 residues: CASSVSQGQGNTIYF. The CDR3 DNA is TGCGCCAGCAGTGTATCACAGGGACAAGGAAACACCATATATTTT.

This sequence joins TRBV19 and TRBJ1-2; D uncertain. Germline assignment: CDR1 LNHDA and CDR2 SQIVND (reference sequence). V lost 7 bases to trimming and J lost 4 bases, with 10 bases between them. This CDR3 region has 12 residues. The CDR3 DNA sequence: TGTGCCAGTAAGGACGGGCTCTATGGCTACACCTTC. It is translated as CASKDGLYGYTF. Based on the CDR3 plus reference TRBV19 and TRBJ1-2, the full variable domain is DGGITQSPKYLFRKEGQNVTLSCEQNLNHDAMYWYRQDPGQGLRLIYYSQIVNDFQKGDIAEGYSVSREKKESFPLTVTSAQKNPTAFYLCASKDGLYGYTFGSGTRLTVV.

The J gene is TRBJ2-5, the V gene TRBV5-4, with TRBD2 matching over 9 bases. The ends lost 4 bases at V and 5 bases at J; junction bases unmatched: 15. Germline V gene sequence: CDR1 SGHNT, CDR2 YYREEE (reference sequence). This CDR3 region has 17 residues. The CDR3: CASSPRGGLAGLETQYF. Written as DNA, the CDR3 is TGTGCCAGCAGCCCTCGAGGGGGGCTAGCGGGGTTGGAGACCCAGTACTTC.

The genes are TRBV27 and TRBJ2-5, with D maybe TRBD1 (5 bases). Trimming took off 3 bases at V and 5 bases at J, with 10 bases between the two ends. In germline, CDR1 is MNHEY, CDR2 SMNVEV (reference sequence). This CDR3 is built from 13 residues. The CDR3, as DNA: TGTGCCAGCAGTTTTGTTGGGGCTGAGACCCAGTACTTC. Translation gives CASSFVGAETQYF.

V is TRBV3-1 (or the pseudogene TRBV3-2) and J is TRBJ1-3, with TRBD1 matching over 8 bases. The length of the CDR3 is 17 residues. Germline CDR1 reads LGHDT; CDR2 reads YNNKEL (reference sequence). V trimming: 0 bases; J trimming: 3 bases; junction bases outside the gene matches: 7. CDR3 region: CASSQDLGQGGGNTIYF. The CDR3 DNA sequence: TGTGCCAGCAGCCAAGACCTAGGACAGGGTGGTGGAAACACCATATATTTT.

The rearrangement uses TRBV18 and TRBJ1-2, with 7 nucleotides matching TRBD1. V was clipped by 4 bases and J by 6 bases; unmatched bases: 8. In germline, CDR1 is KGHSH, CDR2 LQKENI. The CDR3 has 14 residues. CDR3 region: CASSLLETGNGYTF. In DNA form, the CDR3 reads TGTGCCAGCTCACTTCTGGAGACAGGGAATGGCTACACCTTC.

The rearrangement uses TRBV6-5 and TRBJ1-2; D might be TRBD1 (5 bases). This CDR3 comprises 14 residues. CDR1 MNHEY and CDR2 SVGAGI come from the germline V gene. Trimming removed 6 bases from V and 6 bases from J, with 17 bases in between. The DNA of the CDR3 is TGTGCCAGCAGCGGGGACGGCAGGAGGAATGGCTACACCTTC. This codes for CASSGDGRRNGYTF.

J is TRBJ2-2 and V is TRBV30; no clear D gene. V lost 2 bases and J 6 bases, leaving 10 bases between the germline ends. The CDR3 length is 13 residues. Germline V lookup: CDR1 GTSNPN, CDR2 SVGIG (reference sequence). CDR3 residues: CAWSPGLAGELFF. DNA for the CDR3: TGTGCCTGGAGTCCTGGGTTGGCCGGGGAGCTGTTTTTT.